Listed below are T cell receptor beta chains from one sample, sequenced in a study of CD8+ T cells in alopecia areata. TCRdb keeps only in-frame clones here, not all; method: immunoSEQ multiplex PCR. The table records some 110,000 clones, roughly 50% of them present only once. Sequenced here: CD8+ T cells sorted from blood, sampled at week 24, from a patient treated with tofacitinib. Source of these receptors: a human donor with alopecia areata. CDR3s include the opening cysteine and the closing phenylalanine or tryptophan. D genes are given only for firm matches. Where a row states a size, it is once, few, many or the class of an expanded clone; other rows omit it.

clone size,V gene,D gene,CDR3 length,J gene,CDR3 protein,CDR3 DNA
few,TRBV11-2,TRBD1,18,TRBJ2-5,CASSLDPRGRDVQETQYF,TGTGCCAGCAGCTTAGATCCAAGGGGGCGAGACGTTCAAGAGACCCAGTACTTC
NA,TRBV27,NA,18,TRBJ2-3,CASWEEGPPVIDTDTQYF,TGTGCCAGCTGGGAGGAGGGGCCGCCCGTGATAGACACAGATACGCAGTATTTT
NA,TRBV19,NA,13,TRBJ2-2,CASSTGVTGELFF,TGTGCCAGTAGTACAGGGGTTACCGGGGAGCTGTTTTTT
NA,TRBV27,NA,13,TRBJ1-5,CASSLSMGQPQHF,TGTGCCAGCAGTTTATCGATGGGTCAGCCCCAGCATTTT
few,TRBV6-4,NA,13,TRBJ2-3,CASSDSATDTQYF,TGTGCCAGCAGTGACTCTGCTACAGATACGCAGTATTTT
NA,TRBV2,NA,14,TRBJ2-3,CASSPGLLTDTQYF,TGTGCCAGCAGTCCCGGACTACTCACAGATACGCAGTATTTT
few,TRBV4-1,NA,16,TRBJ1-3,CASSQDGDLLGNTIYF,TGCGCCAGCAGCCAAGATGGGGATTTACTTGGAAACACCATATATTTT
NA,TRBV19,TRBD1,15,TRBJ1-3,CASSTFRDSGNTIYF,TGTGCCAGTAGTACATTCCGGGACAGCGGAAACACCATATATTTT
NA,TRBV7-9,TRBD2,16,TRBJ2-5,CASSLAGSGAQETQYF,TGTGCCAGCAGCTTAGCGGGAAGCGGGGCTCAAGAGACCCAGTACTTC
NA,TRBV2,NA,17,TRBJ1-5,CASSEGTFGGSNQPQHF,TGTGCCAGCAGTGAAGGGACCTTTGGGGGGAGCAATCAGCCCCAGCATTTT
NA,TRBV2,NA,16,TRBJ1-6,CASSEVGGLGNSPLHF,TGTGCCAGCAGTGAAGTCGGGGGGTTGGGAAATTCACCCCTCCACTTT
NA,TRBV19,NA,15,TRBJ2-3,CASSMGAGRTDTQYF,TGTGCCAGTAGTATGGGAGCGGGCCGCACAGATACGCAGTATTTT
NA,TRBV6-5,NA,14,TRBJ1-4,CASSYLGANEKLFF,TGTGCCAGCAGTTACTTGGGGGCAAATGAAAAACTGTTTTTT
few,TRBV7-8,TRBD2,17,TRBJ2-1,CASSLEVSAGGFNEQFF,TGTGCCAGCAGCTTAGAAGTCTCGGCGGGGGGCTTCAATGAGCAGTTCTTC
NA,TRBV7-9,NA,17,TRBJ2-7,CASSLVVWTAVRYEQYF,TGTGCCAGCAGCTTAGTAGTTTGGACGGCAGTTCGGTACGAGCAGTACTTC
few,TRBV30,NA,13,TRBJ2-7,CAWSVLDPGEQYF,TGTGCCTGGAGTGTCTTAGACCCGGGGGAGCAGTACTTC
NA,TRBV4-1,TRBD2,16,TRBJ2-1,CASSQLAGGRYNEQFF,TGCGCCAGCAGCCAACTAGCGGGGGGGCGGTACAATGAGCAGTTCTTC
NA,TRBV27,NA,14,TRBJ2-7,CASSPGGTGYEQYF,TGTGCCAGCAGCCCTGGTGGAACAGGCTACGAGCAGTACTTC
NA,TRBV29-1,NA,14,TRBJ2-1,CSVRDISSYNEQFF,TGCAGCGTTCGGGACATCAGCTCCTACAATGAGCAGTTCTTC
NA,TRBV9,TRBD1,16,TRBJ2-7,CASSVRTGQGAHEQYF,TGTGCCAGCAGCGTCCGCACAGGACAGGGGGCACACGAGCAGTACTTC
once,TRBV27,NA,14,TRBJ2-6,CASTRGTGANVLTF,TGTGCCAGCACCCGAGGGACTGGGGCCAACGTCCTGACTTTC
NA,TRBV4-1,NA,12,TRBJ2-3,CASSQVPDTQYF,TGCGCCAGCAGCCAAGTGCCAGATACGCAGTATTTT
few,TRBV29-1,NA,10,TRBJ2-3,CSGVADTQYF,TGCAGCGGGGTTGCAGATACGCAGTATTTT
few,TRBV14,NA,15,TRBJ2-3,CASSQGVLSTDTQYF,TGTGCCAGCAGCCAAGGCGTCCTGAGCACAGATACGCAGTATTTT
NA,TRBV2,NA,14,TRBJ2-7,CASSEAGSSYEQYF,TGTGCCAGCAGTGAAGCGGGTAGCTCCTACGAGCAGTACTTC
NA,TRBV9,NA,14,TRBJ2-5,CASSGGSRSETQYF,TGTGCCAGCAGCGGGGGCTCCCGGAGCGAGACCCAGTACTTC
NA,TRBV7-2,TRBD1,17,TRBJ1-1,CASSWAPGTGGGTEAFF,TGTGCCAGCAGCTGGGCCCCCGGGACAGGGGGCGGCACTGAAGCTTTCTTT
NA,TRBV7-9,NA,14,TRBJ2-3,CASSRDTSTDTQYF,TGTGCCAGCAGCCGGGACACGAGCACAGATACGCAGTATTTT
NA,TRBV27,NA,16,TRBJ1-1,CASSLSPGHFNTEAFF,TGTGCCAGCAGTTTATCTCCCGGACACTTTAACACTGAAGCTTTCTTT
NA,TRBV9,TRBD2,17,TRBJ2-3,CASSVESAGGYTDTQYF,TGTGCCAGCAGCGTAGAGTCTGCGGGGGGCTACACAGATACGCAGTATTTT
NA,TRBV5-4,TRBD2,16,TRBJ2-5,CASNNDPGTSGSTQYF,TGTGCCAGCAACAACGATCCTGGGACTAGCGGTTCGACCCAGTACTTC
NA,TRBV7-8,TRBD1,14,TRBJ2-7,CASSLAGTGNEQYF,TGTGCCAGCAGCCTTGCCGGGACAGGGAACGAGCAGTACTTC
NA,TRBV7-9,TRBD1,15,TRBJ1-1,CASSHRGRMNTEAFF,TGTGCCAGCAGCCACAGGGGGCGGATGAACACTGAAGCTTTCTTT
once,TRBV15,NA,15,TRBJ1-1,CATSRAEQGNTEAFF,TGTGCCACCAGCAGAGCCGAACAGGGGAACACTGAAGCTTTCTTT
NA,TRBV7-8,NA,15,TRBJ2-7,CASSWGHPSSYEQYF,TGTGCCAGCAGCTGGGGACATCCCAGCTCCTACGAGCAGTACTTC
NA,TRBV19,NA,14,TRBJ1-1,CASSTGDMNTEAFF,TGTGCCAGTAGTACTGGGGACATGAACACTGAAGCTTTCTTT
NA,TRBV27,TRBD1,15,TRBJ1-2,CASRREQGGIYGYTF,TGTGCCAGCAGGCGGGAACAGGGGGGGATCTATGGCTACACCTTC
NA,TRBV9,TRBD2,14,TRBJ2-7,CASSGGAGVYEQYF,TGTGCCAGCAGCGGAGGTGCGGGGGTTTACGAGCAGTACTTC
once,TRBV6-5,NA,13,TRBJ1-1,CASRLRQYTEAFF,TGTGCCAGCAGACTCAGGCAGTACACTGAAGCTTTCTTT
NA,TRBV13,TRBD1,15,TRBJ1-2,CASSSLGGGENGYTF,TGTGCCAGCAGCTCCTTAGGAGGGGGCGAAAATGGCTACACCTTC
NA,TRBV6-1,NA,12,TRBJ2-1,CASKGTYNEQFF,TGTGCCAGCAAGGGGACTTACAATGAGCAGTTCTTC
NA,TRBV5-6,TRBD1,16,TRBJ1-1,CASSPEGAVMNTEAFF,TGTGCCAGCAGCCCGGAGGGGGCCGTCATGAACACTGAAGCTTTCTTT
few,TRBV9,NA,14,TRBJ2-7,CASSVGGLAYEQYF,TGTGCCAGCAGCGTAGGAGGTCTAGCGTACGAGCAGTACTTC
NA,TRBV7-6,TRBD1,15,TRBJ2-7,CASSYRQGSSYEQYF,TGTGCCAGCAGTTATCGACAGGGGAGCTCCTACGAGCAGTACTTC
NA,TRBV11-2,NA,15,TRBJ1-1,CASSPLSRGNTEAFF,TGTGCCAGCAGCCCCCTTTCGAGGGGGAACACTGAAGCTTTCTTT
NA,TRBV9,TRBD1,13,TRBJ2-7,CASSGDSSYEQYF,TGTGCCAGCAGCGGGGACAGTTCCTACGAGCAGTACTTC